This record concerns one TCR beta chain sequence. The target antigen is unknown. This entry comes from a study of OX40 agonist ivuxolimab in advanced cancers. About the research overall: Clinicians treated patients with ivuxolimab, an agonistic anti-OX40 (CD134) antibody.

Sequencing used immunoSEQ multiplex PCR; TCRdb keeps in-frame clones, though not all of them. Altogether tens of thousands of clones are present, about 87% being singletons, with the ten largest covering 45% to 55%. There are 14 residues in the CDR3. Trimming left V 6 bases short and J 2 bases short, with 14 bases between. CDR1 is LNHDA and CDR2 is SQIVND in the germline V gene (reference sequence). Broader study findings: Mean expanded clone counts were higher in CD8+ than CD4+ T cells.

Sequences were derived from CD4+ or CD8+ T cells sorted from blood, sampled in a trial of the OX40 agonist ivuxolimab. The chain couples TRBV19 to TRBJ2-7; D unresolved. The receptor comes from an adult with an advanced solid tumor such as melanoma, head and neck, liver or kidney cancer. The CDR3 region is CASRIRPETYEQYF. The CDR3 DNA follows: TGTGCCAGTAGAATAAGACCTGAAACCTACGAGCAGTACTTC.